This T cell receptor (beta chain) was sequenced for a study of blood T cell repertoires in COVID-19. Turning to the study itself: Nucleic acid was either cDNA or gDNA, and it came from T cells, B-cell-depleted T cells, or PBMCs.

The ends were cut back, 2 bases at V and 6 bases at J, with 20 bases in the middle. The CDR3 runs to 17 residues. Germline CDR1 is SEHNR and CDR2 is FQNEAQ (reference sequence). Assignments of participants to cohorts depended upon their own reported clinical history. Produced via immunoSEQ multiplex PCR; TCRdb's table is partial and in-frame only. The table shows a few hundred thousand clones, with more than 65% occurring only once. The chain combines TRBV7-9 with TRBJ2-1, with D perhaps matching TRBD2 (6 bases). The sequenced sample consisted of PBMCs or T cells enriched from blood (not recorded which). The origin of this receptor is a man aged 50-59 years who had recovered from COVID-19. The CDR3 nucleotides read TGTGCCAGCAGCTTAAGGCTCGGACTAAGAGGGAGCAATGAGCAGTTCTTC. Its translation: CASSLRLGLRGSNEQFF.